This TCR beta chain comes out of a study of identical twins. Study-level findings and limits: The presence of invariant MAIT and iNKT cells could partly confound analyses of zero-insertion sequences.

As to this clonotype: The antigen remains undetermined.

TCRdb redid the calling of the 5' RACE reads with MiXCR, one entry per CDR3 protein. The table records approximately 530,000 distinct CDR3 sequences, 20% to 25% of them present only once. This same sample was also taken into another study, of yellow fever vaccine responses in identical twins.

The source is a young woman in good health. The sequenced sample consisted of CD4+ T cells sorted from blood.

The CDR3 DNA reads TGCAGTGCTAGCAGGGGTTACGAAAAACTGTTTTTT. It yields the protein CSASRGYEKLFF. The J gene is TRBJ1-4, the V gene TRBV20-1; tentative D call: TRBD1 (6 bases). The CDR3 totals 12 residues. Trimming pared 3 bases from V and 8 bases from J, leaving 10 bases between. In germline, CDR1 is DFQATT, CDR2 SNEGSKA (reference sequence).